Here is one T cell receptor (beta chain) with its context. As yet, its antigen is unknown. The primer mix had 60 Vbeta and 13 Jbeta primers. Generated by immunoSEQ multiplex PCR, the TCRdb table keeps only in-frame clones and is missing some. This sample yields 270,000 or so clones, of which about 90% are seen a single time; 1.7% belongs to the top ten. The sample belongs to a study of cytomegalovirus exposure and HLA in healthy donors. Study-wide background: An analysis done earlier identified 90 million to 120 million unique TCR beta sequences from around 180 million T cells. Study-level results: Later analysis associated a missense DCLRE1C variant with TCR beta V- and J-gene trimming. Associated with HLA alleles at 0.05 false discovery rate in a later analysis were 16,951 TCR beta sequences.

CDR1 and CDR2 (germline): PRHDT, FYEKMQ (reference sequence). The CDR3 covers 14 residues. The V gene end was trimmed by 6 bases and the J gene end by 0 bases; junction bases not matched to a gene: 4. This receptor was taken from a girl aged 2 to 10 in good health and CMV-seronegative. The sequenced material came from PBMCs. The rearrangement links TRBV13 to TRBJ2-7, with 8 bases fitting TRBD2. In nucleotides, the CDR3 is TGTGCCAGCAGTCCCGGGAGGGACTCCTACGAGCAGTACTTC. Protein product: CASSPGRDSYEQYF. Full variable domain (missing parts from reference TRBV13 and TRBJ2-7): AAGVIQSPRHLIKEKRETATLKCYPIPRHDTVYWYQQGPGQDPQFLISFYEKMQSDKGSIPDRFSAQQFSDYHSELNMSSLELGDSALYFCASSPGRDSYEQYFGPGTRLTVT.